This T cell receptor (beta chain) originates from a study of shared T cell receptors in the human thymus. The method was immunoSEQ multiplex PCR; TCRdb's version includes in-frame clones alone and lacks a portion of them. The sample includes more than 550,000 clones, over 75% of them seen just once. The sample was also linked to a second study, of human thymus T cells. From that paper: Corrective cardiac surgery supplied the resected thymus tissue. Blood and thymic repertoires both appeared biased in V and J gene usage.

This TCR derives from a girl under three years old with a congenital heart defect. Input material: thymocytes.

The CDR3 region is CASSQAGGAYNEQFF. The CDR3, as DNA: TGTGCCAGCAGCCAAGCCGGGGGGGCCTACAATGAGCAGTTCTTC. The chain employs TRBV4-2 and TRBJ2-1, with TRBD2 matching 8 bases. The CDR3 consists of 15 residues. Germline V gene sequence: CDR1 LGHNA, CDR2 YNFKEQ. The trim removed 1 base at V and 2 bases at J, leaving 1 base unmatched.